This TCR beta chain comes out of a study of T cells in Graves' hyperthyroidism and ophthalmopathy. Whole-study results and caveats: Model-based prediction identified ophthalmopathy a median around seven months prior to its onset. Most thyroid clonotypes expanded above 0.001 were also detected in blood.

This clonotype was recorded many times. The antigen remains undetermined. Researchers amplified the TCR beta CDR3 regions from RNA transcripts. The primer set for the first-round RT-PCR of the TCR CDR3 was HTBI. TCRdb re-derived calls from the multiplex PCR reads in MiXCR, one entry per CDR3 protein. The repertoire includes about 580,000 distinct CDR3 sequences, about 45% of them detected once, and about 8.3% sits in the top ten. Germline CDR1 is LGHDT and CDR2 is YNNKEL (reference sequence). V gave up 4 bases and J gave up 5 bases, with 12 bases separating them. The length of the CDR3 is 13 residues. The patients, who ranged from 18 to 65 in age, presented with newly diagnosed hyperthyroidism lasting under 2 months. The diagnostic basis comprised clinical symptoms, serum thyroxine and TRAb, thyroid ultrasound and orbital computed tomography.

The rearrangement joins TRBV3-1 to TRBJ2-7; D is perhaps TRBD2 (5 bases). This TCR came from a woman between 18 and 30 years old with Graves' hyperthyroidism. Sequencing was done on a sample of peripheral blood or thyroid tissue (not recorded which). The CDR3 region is CASSRLGSHEQYF. For the CDR3, the DNA is TGTGCCAGCAGCCGCTTGGGGAGCCACGAGCAGTACTTC.